This record covers a single TCR beta chain. Trimming stripped 4 bases from V and 6 bases from J, with 16 bases between. The CDR3 is 15 residues long. Germline CDR1 and CDR2: SNHLY and FYNNEI. These data originate in a study of T cells in Graves' hyperthyroidism and ophthalmopathy. Amplification yielded TCR beta CDR3 regions, with RNA transcripts as the source. Using the HTBI primer set, a first-round RT-PCR was run on the TCR CDR3. TCRdb ran MiXCR on the multiplex PCR reads and lists one entry per CDR3 protein. The data contain 550,000 to 600,000 distinct CDR3 sequences, over 15% of them singletons. Sample: blood. V is TRBV2 and J is TRBJ1-5; D is unresolved. The TCR sequence derives from a woman aged 18-35 years with Graves' hyperthyroidism. This CDR3 is CASSASAASGQPQHF. The CDR3 DNA sequence: TGTGCCAGCAGTGCTTCGGCAGCATCGGGTCAGCCCCAGCATTTT.